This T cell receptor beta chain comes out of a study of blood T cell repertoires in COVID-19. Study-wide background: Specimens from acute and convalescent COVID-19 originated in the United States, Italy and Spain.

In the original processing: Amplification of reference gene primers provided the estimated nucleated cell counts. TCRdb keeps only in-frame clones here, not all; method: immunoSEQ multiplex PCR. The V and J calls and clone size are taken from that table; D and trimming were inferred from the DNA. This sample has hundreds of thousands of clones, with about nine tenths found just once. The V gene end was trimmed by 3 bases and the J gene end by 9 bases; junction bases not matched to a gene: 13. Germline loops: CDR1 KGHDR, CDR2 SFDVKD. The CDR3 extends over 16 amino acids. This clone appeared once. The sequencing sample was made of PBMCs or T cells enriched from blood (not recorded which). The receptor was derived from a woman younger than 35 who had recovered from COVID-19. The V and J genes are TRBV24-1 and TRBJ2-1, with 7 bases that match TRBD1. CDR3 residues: CATSDRQGFMSSEQFF. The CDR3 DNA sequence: TGTGCCACCAGTGATCGACAGGGCTTTATGTCTAGTGAGCAGTTCTTC.